One sample yielded the 29 T cell receptor beta chains listed below, sequenced in a study of T cell responses to AZD1222 COVID-19 vaccine. Clones were read by immunoSEQ multiplex PCR, and TCRdb kept only the in-frame ones, dropping some. The sample holds about 110,000 clones; about 90% are singletons and the top ten take 7.5%. Sequences were derived from peripheral blood, sampled on day 0 of AZD1222 vaccination. Receptors originate from an adult in good health.

The chain uses TRBV7-9 and TRBJ2-7; D possibly matches TRBD1 or TRBD2 (6 bases each). The CDR3 extends over 15 amino acids. Trimming took off 3 bases at V and 0 bases at J, with 12 bases between the two ends. Germline V lookup: CDR1 SEHNR, CDR2 FQNEAQ (reference sequence). The CDR3, as DNA: TGTGCCAGCAGCTTGGGAGAGGGGGGCTCCTACGAGCAGTACTTC. Residues: CASSLGEGGSYEQYF.

This clone was counted only a few times. J is TRBJ1-4 and V is TRBV20-1, with a possible D match to TRBD1 (6 bases). Trimming removed 3 bases at V and 4 bases at J, with 18 bases between. The germline CDR1 and CDR2 sequences are DFQATT and SNEGSKA (reference sequence). CDR3 length equals 16 residues. CDR3 protein: CSASSPTGWDNEKLFF. The DNA of the CDR3 is TGCAGTGCTAGTTCCCCAACAGGGTGGGATAATGAAAAACTGTTTTTT.

The chain carries TRBV29-1 and TRBJ1-1; 9 bases are a match to TRBD1. The CDR3 is made up of 11 amino acids. Per germline, CDR1 SQVTM and CDR2 ANQGSEA. The V segment lost 6 bases and the J segment 5 bases; nucleotides outside the gene matches: 1. Written as DNA, the CDR3 is TGCAGCGTAGGGACAGGGACTGAAGCTTTCTTT. This encodes CSVGTGTEAFF.

V is TRBV3-1 (or the pseudogene TRBV3-2) and J is TRBJ1-2, with D unclear. The CDR3 has 18 amino acids. Trimming removed 3 bases at V and 5 bases at J, with 25 bases between. The germline V gene encodes CDR1 LGHDT and CDR2 YNNKEL (reference sequence). Written as DNA, the CDR3 is TGTGCCAGCAGCCAGGGTCAGAGGACCGGTATCCACGTATATGGCTACACCTTC. Its translation: CASSQGQRTGIHVYGYTF.

The count of this clone is one. The rearrangement joins TRBV11-2 to TRBJ1-1; D unclear. The germline CDR1 and CDR2 sequences are SGHAT and FQNNGV. V was clipped by 1 base and J by 5 bases, with 5 bases between them. This CDR3 comprises 12 residues. CDR3 sequence reads: CASSLGKTEAFF. DNA of the CDR3: TGTGCCAGCAGCTTAGGGAAGACTGAAGCTTTCTTT.

The chain joins TRBV5-1 to TRBJ1-1, with 10 bases fitting TRBD1. Germline V gene lookup returns CDR1 SGHRS and CDR2 YFSETQ. V lost 4 bases to trimming and J lost 6 bases; unmatched junction nucleotides: 12. The CDR3 is made up of 16 amino acids. CDR3 sequence reads: CASSPGGQGRGAEAFF. CDR3 coding DNA: TGCGCCAGCAGCCCCGGGGGACAGGGGCGAGGGGCTGAAGCTTTCTTT.

The V and J genes are TRBV7-2 and TRBJ1-5, with 9 positions matching TRBD1. The trim removed 4 bases at V and 3 bases at J, leaving 1 base unmatched. This CDR3 has 14 amino acids. Looked up from germline, CDR1 is SGHTA and CDR2 is FQGNSA. CDR3 sequence reads: CASSWTGANQPQHF. In DNA, the CDR3 is TGTGCCAGCAGCTGGACAGGGGCCAATCAGCCCCAGCATTTT.

This clone occurred a few times. CDR3 amino acids: CASSPQGTYGYTF. The CDR3 DNA is TGTGCCAGCAGCCCACAGGGGACCTATGGCTACACCTTC. The J gene is TRBJ1-2, the V gene TRBV6-5; 7 nucleotides match TRBD1. The CDR3 loop spans 13 amino acids. The V gene end was trimmed by 6 bases and the J gene end by 4 bases; junction bases not matched to a gene: 5. Per germline, CDR1 MNHEY and CDR2 SVGAGI.

In this sample, this clone turned up a few times. The CDR3 bases are TGTGCCAGCAGACGCGGACAGGGGACCACTCAGCCCCAGCATTTT. Its protein product is CASRRGQGTTQPQHF. This sequence joins TRBV21-1 and TRBJ1-5; the tabulated D call, TRBD1, remains unverified against the DNA. TRBV21-1 represents a pseudogene. This CDR3 region has 15 residues.

This rearrangement joins TRBV21-1 to TRBJ1-2. TRBV21-1 is listed as a pseudogene. The CDR3 covers 15 residues. CDR3 nucleotide sequence: TGTGCCAGCAGCAAAGTGCGGGGACCTAACTATGGCTACACCTTC. Translation: CASSKVRGPNYGYTF.

V and J are TRBV11-2 and TRBJ1-1; 7 bases match TRBD1. The CDR3 is 15 residues long. The V gene's germline CDR1 is SGHAT and CDR2 FQNNGV. The V and J ends lost 5 bases and 3 bases, in that order; junction bases with no gene match: 9. The CDR3, as DNA: TGTGCCAGCAGCCCCAGGACAGGTCCTTACACTGAAGCTTTCTTT. Its translation: CASSPRTGPYTEAFF.

This clone has a handful of counts. The chain recombines TRBV7-9 with TRBJ1-6; the D is unclear. V gave up 4 bases and J gave up 9 bases, with 16 bases separating them. The CDR3 runs 15 residues. The V gene's germline CDR1 is SEHNR and CDR2 FQNEAQ (reference sequence). CDR3 DNA: TGTGCCAGCAGCTCCCCCGGATCCGTCGGTTCACCCCTCCACTTT. Its translation: CASSSPGSVGSPLHF.

This rearrangement joins TRBV5-1 to TRBJ1-5, with D hard to call. V lost 0 bases to trimming and J lost 1 base, with 8 bases between them. This CDR3 comprises 15 residues. Looked up from germline, CDR1 is SGHRS and CDR2 is YFSETQ. CDR3 sequence reads: CASSLAGMSNQPQHF. CDR3 DNA: TGCGCCAGCAGCTTGGCGGGTATGAGCAATCAGCCCCAGCATTTT.

This clone was observed a few times. The rearrangement joins TRBV5-8 to TRBJ2-2; unclear D gene. Germline CDR1 SGHTS, CDR2 YDEGEE. V dropped 4 bases and J dropped 5 bases, with 6 bases sitting between them. The CDR3 has 12 amino acids. CDR3 bases: TGTGCCAGCAGCCCACAAACCGGGGAGCTGTTTTTT. Protein sequence: CASSPQTGELFF.

CDR3 nucleotides: TGTGCCAGCAGCGCACGGGACAGGGGGCTTTATGAGCAGTTCTTC. As protein: CASSARDRGLYEQFF. V is TRBV5-4 and J is TRBJ2-1; TRBD1 matches 12 bases. Germline trimming cut 4 bases from V and 8 bases from J; bases unmatched to any gene: 7. The CDR3 length is 15 residues. CDR1 and CDR2 (germline): SGHNT, YYREEE (reference sequence).

J is TRBJ1-2 and V is TRBV30; D uncertain. Trimming stripped 0 bases from V and 9 bases from J, with 8 bases between. Germline assignment: CDR1 GTSNPN and CDR2 SVGIG (reference sequence). The CDR3 is 11 amino acids. The CDR3 sequence: CAWSVQFRYTF. The DNA of the CDR3 is TGTGCCTGGAGTGTACAATTCCGCTACACCTTC.

The chain employs TRBV6-5 and TRBJ2-1; D not certain. Germline CDR1 MNHEY, CDR2 SVGAGI. There are 13 residues in the CDR3. The ends were cut back, 0 bases at V and 10 bases at J, with 10 bases in the middle. CDR3: CASSYSNSDEQFF. The CDR3 DNA reads TGTGCCAGCAGTTACTCGAACAGTGACGAGCAGTTCTTC.

The chain uses TRBV29-1 and TRBJ1-1, with 9 positions matching TRBD1. The CDR3 runs 14 residues. Losses at the gene ends were 7 bases for V and 6 bases for J; bases not matched to a gene: 12. The V gene's germline CDR1 is SQVTM and CDR2 ANQGSEA. In DNA form, the CDR3 reads TGCAGCGCCCTGACGGACAGGGGAAGTTCTGAAGCTTTCTTT. It codes for CSALTDRGSSEAFF. The variable domain in full, completed from reference TRBV29-1 and TRBJ1-1, reads SAVISQKPSRDICQRGTSLTIQCQVDSQVTMMFWYRQQPGQSLTLIATANQGSEATYESGFVIDKFPISRPNLTFSTLTVSNMSPEDSSIYLCSALTDRGSSEAFFGQGTRLTVV.

The rearrangement uses TRBV5-1 and TRBJ2-2; 14 positions match TRBD2. CDR1 is SGHRS and CDR2 is YFSETQ in the germline V gene. The CDR3 length is 16 residues. The V gene end was trimmed by 4 bases and the J gene end by 3 bases; junction bases not matched to a gene: 2. The chain's CDR3 is CASSGTSGGDTGELFF. CDR3 sequence (DNA): TGCGCCAGCAGCGGGACTAGCGGGGGAGACACCGGGGAGCTGTTTTTT. Complete variable domain (other parts from reference TRBV5-1 and TRBJ2-2): KAGVTQTPRYLIKTRGQQVTLSCSPISGHRSVSWYQQTPGQGLQFLFEYFSETQRNKGNFPGRFSGRQFSNSRSEMNVSTLELGDSALYLCASSGTSGGDTGELFFGEGSRLTVL.

The chain is built from TRBV11-3 and TRBJ1-4, with 7 positions matching TRBD1. The CDR3 extends over 15 amino acids. The V gene's germline CDR1 is SGHNT and CDR2 YENEEA. With V trimmed by 6 bases and J by 6 bases, 10 bases remained unmatched. CDR3 sequence reads: CASSRTGAEDEKLFF. The CDR3 region has the DNA TGTGCCAGCAGTCGCACAGGGGCGGAGGATGAAAAACTGTTTTTT.

The chain links TRBV28 to TRBJ1-3; D unresolved. Germline V CDR1 and CDR2: MDHEN, SYDVKM. The CDR3 contains 15 residues. V lost 6 bases and J 1 base, leaving 13 bases between the germline ends. The CDR3 sequence is CASREPVGSGNTIYF. The CDR3 DNA reads as TGTGCCAGCAGAGAGCCCGTGGGGTCTGGAAACACCATATATTTT.

The J gene is TRBJ2-7, the V gene TRBV7-8, with 7 bases aligning to TRBD1. The germline CDR1 and CDR2 sequences are SGHVS and FQNEAQ. This CDR3 comprises 16 residues. After removal of 1 base from V and 1 base from J, the junction contained 7 bases not matched to a gene. CDR3 in amino acids: CASSLGPLTGSYEQYF. CDR3 bases: TGTGCCAGCAGCTTAGGGCCACTGACAGGGTCCTACGAGCAGTACTTC.

This clone was counted a single time. The chain employs TRBV7-2 and TRBJ1-2, with 8 nucleotides matching TRBD1. The germline V gene encodes CDR1 SGHTA and CDR2 FQGNSA. The J segment lost 7 bases and the V segment lost 3 bases, leaving 7 bases of the junction unmatched. This CDR3 is built from 14 residues. Written as DNA, the CDR3 is TGTGCCAGCAGCTTCGACAGGGGTGCAAGTGGCTACACCTTC. Translation: CASSFDRGASGYTF. Based on the CDR3 plus reference TRBV7-2 and TRBJ1-2, the full variable domain is GAGVSQSPSNKVTEKGKDVELRCDPISGHTALYWYRQSLGQGLEFLIYFQGNSAPDKSGLPSDRFSAERTGGSVSTLTIQRTQQEDSAVYLCASSFDRGASGYTFGSGTRLTVV.

The chain employs TRBV6-5 and TRBJ1-1; TRBD1 aligns across 7 bases. Germline-derived CDR1 and CDR2 are MNHEY and SVGAGI. This CDR3 is built from 12 residues. V trimming: 4 bases; J trimming: 10 bases; junction bases outside the gene matches: 6. This CDR3 reads CASSSPTGLAFF. In DNA, the CDR3 is TGTGCCAGCAGTTCCCCGACAGGGCTAGCTTTCTTT.

Only one count was recorded for this clone. The chain has TRBV3-1 (or the pseudogene TRBV3-2) and TRBJ1-1; D unresolved. The CDR3 has 14 amino acids. V was trimmed by 0 bases and J by 4 bases, leaving 9 bases between them. Germline V lookup: CDR1 LGHDT, CDR2 YNNKEL (reference sequence). The CDR3, as DNA: TGTGCCAGCAGCCAAGAGGAGATTGCCACTGAAGCTTTCTTT. Its translation is CASSQEEIATEAFF.

This clone was counted between two and nine times. CDR3 nucleotide sequence: TGTGCCAGCAGTCCCAGGACCCGCACAGATACGCAGTATTTT. Translation gives CASSPRTRTDTQYF. V gene TRBV27 combines with J gene TRBJ2-3, with no clear D. This CDR3 has 14 residues. Germline V CDR1 and CDR2: MNHEY, SMNVEV (reference sequence). Trimming cost V 5 bases and J 1 base, with 10 bases left between them.

This clone was observed a single time. V gene TRBV30 combines with J gene TRBJ1-1, with TRBD1 matching 12 bases. With 2 bases clipped from V and 5 bases from J, the junction kept 12 bases outside the gene matches. CDR3 length: 17 residues. Germline V gene lookup returns CDR1 GTSNPN and CDR2 SVGIG (reference sequence). For the CDR3, the DNA is TGTGCCTGGAGTTGGGGGACAGGGGGCCTTCCACGGACTGAAGCTTTCTTT. Translated, it gives CAWSWGTGGLPRTEAFF.

The chain has TRBV12-5 and TRBJ2-7; no clear D gene. The CDR3 loop spans 18 amino acids. Trimming took off 2 bases at V and 5 bases at J, with 25 bases between the two ends. Germline values: CDR1 LGHNT, CDR2 FRNRAP. The CDR3 protein is CASGLRPGPRDNPHEQYF. CDR3 in DNA: TGTGCTAGTGGTTTGCGCCCTGGGCCTCGAGATAACCCCCACGAGCAGTACTTC. The full variable domain, completed using reference TRBV12-5 and TRBJ2-7, is DARVTQTPRHKVTEMGQEVTMRCQPILGHNTVFWYRQTMMQGLELLAYFRNRAPLDDSGMPKDRFSAEMPDATLATLKIQPSEPRDSAVYFCASGLRPGPRDNPHEQYFGPGTRLTVT.

V and J are TRBV3-1 (or the pseudogene TRBV3-2) and TRBJ1-2; the D gene is possibly TRBD1 (6 bases). Between the trimmed V and J ends, which lost 3 bases and 8 bases, there was a span of 16 bases. Looked up from germline, CDR1 is LGHDT and CDR2 is YNNKEL (reference sequence). This CDR3 region has 14 residues. The CDR3 DNA reads as TGTGCCAGCAGCCATTTCCCAGGGGTACAGGGCTACACCTTC. It translates to CASSHFPGVQGYTF.